The 25 T cell receptor beta chains below come from one sample, sequenced in a study of CD8 T cells in ankylosing spondylitis. TCRdb ran MiXCR on the 5' RACE reads and lists one entry per CDR3 protein. The table records 150,000 to 200,000 distinct CDR3 sequences, around 20% of them present only once. Material for sequencing was blood, either unsorted or a sorted T cell fraction (not recorded which). The receptor source for this set is a male donor with ankylosing spondylitis or in good health (not recorded which).

The rearrangement uses TRBV12-3 or TRBV12-4 and TRBJ1-2, with TRBD1 matching over 7 bases. Germline trimming cut 3 bases from V and 5 bases from J; bases unmatched to any gene: 9. The CDR3 spans 15 residues. The CDR3 spells CASSLSGTASYGYTF. CDR3 in DNA: TGTGCCAGCAGTTTGTCCGGGACAGCAAGTTATGGCTACACCTTC.

In its sample, this clonotype was seen many times. The CDR3 here is CASSPSFWNYGYTF. The CDR3 coding sequence is TGTGCCAGCAGCCCCTCGTTTTGGAACTATGGCTACACCTTC. V gene TRBV7-8 combines with J gene TRBJ1-2; D is unclear. The CDR3 is 14 amino acids. The germline V gene has CDR1 SGHVS and CDR2 FQNEAQ. V lost 5 bases and J lost 2, with 12 bases in between.

This chain uses TRBV25-1 with TRBJ2-2, with 9 bases identical to TRBD2. The CDR3 loop spans 14 amino acids. Trimming removed 9 bases from V and 7 bases from J; junction bases left unmatched: 9. Germline CDR1 reads MGHDK; CDR2 reads SYGVNS. DNA of the CDR3: TGTGCCAGGAGAGTAGCGGGAGTGAACGGGGAGCTGTTTTTT. Translation gives CARRVAGVNGELFF.

This clonotype has at least ten counts. The V gene is TRBV5-1, the J gene TRBJ2-1; 10 positions match TRBD1. Unmatched junction bases numbered 5, after V lost 4 bases and J lost 4 bases. Germline V gene sequence: CDR1 SGHRS, CDR2 YFSETQ. This CDR3 spans 15 amino acids. The CDR3 DNA follows: TGCGCCAGCAGCCTAGGACAGGGGGAATACAATGAGCAGTTCTTC. Protein product: CASSLGQGEYNEQFF.

This clonotype was seen ten or more times. The CDR3 loop is CASSRGIGTSGYEQYF. The CDR3, as DNA: TGTGCCAGCAGCCGAGGAATCGGGACTAGCGGCTACGAGCAGTACTTC. The chain has TRBV7-9 and TRBJ2-7; 11 bases match TRBD2. V shed 5 bases, J shed 3 bases, and the junction held 9 bases outside the gene matches. The CDR3 runs 16 residues. CDR1 SEHNR and CDR2 FQNEAQ come from the germline V gene (reference sequence).

The sample holds many counts of this clonotype. The chain recombines TRBV29-1 with TRBJ2-7; perhaps TRBD2 as D (5 bases). The CDR3 sequence is 13 residues long. Germline CDR1 and CDR2: SQVTM and ANQGSEA. Trimming shortened V by 5 bases and J by 1 base, and 12 bases separated the two germline ends. The CDR3 loop is CSVQNGGSYEQYF. CDR3 bases: TGCAGCGTTCAGAATGGCGGGTCCTACGAGCAGTACTTC.

The rearrangement uses TRBV20-1 and TRBJ2-7, with 9 positions matching TRBD1. The CDR3 is 15 amino acids. V trimming: 5 bases; J trimming: 4 bases; junction bases outside the gene matches: 12. Germline V gene data show CDR1 as DFQATT and CDR2 as SNEGSKA (reference sequence). The CDR3 loop reads CSAETGTGFSYEQYF. CDR3 nucleotides: TGCAGTGCTGAGACCGGGACAGGGTTTTCGTACGAGCAGTACTTC.

This clonotype has a count of ten or more. This rearrangement joins TRBV28 to TRBJ2-2, with a possible D match to TRBD1 (6 bases). V was trimmed by 5 bases and J by 4 bases, leaving 11 bases between them. The germline gives CDR1 MDHEN, CDR2 SYDVKM. The CDR3 spans 14 residues. The CDR3 DNA is TGTGCCAGCAGTGGGACAATATCCACCGGGGAGCTGTTTTTT. It codes for CASSGTISTGELFF.

This chain connects TRBV20-1 to TRBJ1-2; 7 bases fit TRBD1. The CDR3 totals 14 residues. J lost 6 bases, V lost 2 bases, and 9 bases had no gene match. From germline, CDR1 is DFQATT and CDR2 SNEGSKA (reference sequence). Written as DNA, the CDR3 is TGCAGTGCTAGACCGCTGGAGGGGGCCGATGGCTACACCTTC. Translation gives CSARPLEGADGYTF.

This chain links TRBV5-1 with TRBJ2-7; D possibly corresponds to TRBD2 (5 bases). V gave up 0 bases and J gave up 1 base, with 11 bases separating them. CDR1 and CDR2 from the germline V gene are SGHRS and YFSETQ. The CDR3 is made up of 15 amino acids. CDR3 coding DNA: TGCGCCAGCAGCTTGGACGCCGGACTTTCCTACGAGCAGTACTTC. Translated, it gives CASSLDAGLSYEQYF.

This clonotype appeared a few times. The V gene is TRBV12-3 or TRBV12-4, the J gene TRBJ1-6; 8 bases fit TRBD1. V lost 8 bases and J lost 14; bases outside the gene matches: 14. This CDR3 region has 14 residues. DNA of the CDR3: TGTGCCAGCTACCCGGACAGGGCCCGTCGGGCCCTCCACTTT. This gives the protein CASYPDRARRALHF.

This clonotype was seen ten or more times. This chain links TRBV7-2 with TRBJ1-3, with unresolved D. In germline, CDR1 is SGHTA, CDR2 FQGNSA. The CDR3 runs to 12 residues. Between the trimmed V and J ends, which lost 9 bases and 0 bases, there was a span of 6 bases. The DNA for the CDR3 is TGTGCCAGTGCAGACTCTGGAAACACCATATATTTT. Amino acids: CASADSGNTIYF.

The V gene is TRBV28, the J gene TRBJ1-2; 7 nucleotides align to TRBD1. The junction had 12 bases not matched to a gene; V was cut back by 3 bases and J by 8 bases. CDR3 length: 15 residues. Looked up from germline, CDR1 is MDHEN and CDR2 is SYDVKM. Here the CDR3 reads CASSFISGRGDGYTF. The DNA of the CDR3 is TGTGCCAGCAGTTTTATTTCGGGCAGGGGGGACGGCTACACCTTC.

This clonotype has at least ten counts. The chain links TRBV5-1 to TRBJ1-4, with no clear D. This CDR3 spans 15 amino acids. CDR1 and CDR2 from the germline V gene are SGHRS and YFSETQ. Trimming removed 7 bases from V and 2 bases from J, with 15 bases in between. The CDR3 sequence is CASQPLGRTNEKLFF. The CDR3 coding sequence is TGCGCCAGCCAACCCCTGGGGAGGACTAATGAAAAACTGTTTTTT.

In its sample, this clonotype was seen many times. The chain uses TRBV5-1 and TRBJ2-3, with D uncertain. V was pared by 4 bases and J by 5 bases, with 8 bases between. The germline gives CDR1 SGHRS, CDR2 YFSETQ. This CDR3 has 12 amino acids. CDR3 sequence: CASSEARDTQYF. Here the CDR3 DNA reads TGCGCCAGCAGCGAGGCAAGAGATACGCAGTATTTT.

This clonotype was found a few times. The chain is built from TRBV24-1 and TRBJ2-3, with 15 bases aligning to TRBD2. CDR3 length equals 17 residues. The germline V gene has CDR1 KGHDR and CDR2 SFDVKD. V gave up 5 bases and J gave up 4 bases; unmatched junction bases: 6. CDR3 sequence (DNA): TGTGCCACCAGTGGGACTAGCGGGAGGGCCTCCGCAGATACGCAGTATTTT. Its translation is CATSGTSGRASADTQYF.

This clonotype has ten or more counts. The J gene is TRBJ1-1, the V gene TRBV6-1; D gene uncertain. The CDR3 is made up of 14 amino acids. V lost 7 bases and J lost 0, with 12 bases in between. The germline V gene has CDR1 MNHNS and CDR2 SASEGT. Here the CDR3 DNA reads TGTGCCAGCATCCTGTCCGTCCTGAACACTGAAGCTTTCTTT. Amino acid sequence: CASILSVLNTEAFF.

The rearrangement joins TRBV6-1 to TRBJ2-7; 7 nucleotides match TRBD1. Germline V gene data show CDR1 as MNHNS and CDR2 as SASEGT. V lost 7 bases, J lost 4 bases, and 10 bases stayed unmatched. The CDR3 has 14 residues. Here the CDR3 reads CASKIGQAFYEQYF. The CDR3 DNA sequence: TGTGCCAGCAAGATTGGACAGGCCTTTTACGAGCAGTACTTC.

The table lists this clonotype with many counts. The chain recombines TRBV5-1 with TRBJ2-3; 9 positions agree with TRBD2. The CDR3 is made up of 13 amino acids. The germline V gene encodes CDR1 SGHRS and CDR2 YFSETQ. V shed 7 bases and J 8 bases; nucleotides not matched to a gene: 8. CDR3 residues: CASSSGREGTQYF. The DNA of the CDR3 is TGCGCCAGCTCGTCTGGGCGGGAGGGTACGCAGTATTTT.

V is TRBV12-3 or TRBV12-4 and J is TRBJ2-1, with TRBD1 matching 7 bases. The CDR3 length is 13 residues. V lost 5 bases and J lost 8; bases outside the gene matches: 6. CDR3 coding DNA: TGTGCCAGCAGTAATAGACAGGGCGATGAGCAGTTCTTC. Translation gives CASSNRQGDEQFF.

This clonotype was seen repeatedly, ten times or more. The CDR3 spells CATSGSGLADYEQYF. CDR3 DNA: TGTGCCACCAGCGGATCTGGACTAGCGGACTACGAGCAGTACTTC. This chain connects TRBV15 to TRBJ2-7, with 10 nucleotides matching TRBD2. The CDR3 spans 15 residues. The V gene end was trimmed by 5 bases and the J gene end by 3 bases; junction bases not matched to a gene: 7. Germline V gene data show CDR1 as LNHNV and CDR2 as YYDKDF (reference sequence).

The sample holds many counts of this clonotype. The chain couples TRBV28 to TRBJ2-2; 8 bases match TRBD1. Germline lookup yields CDR1 MDHEN and CDR2 SYDVKM. After removal of 6 bases from V and 3 bases from J, the junction contained 6 bases not matched to a gene. This CDR3 has 15 amino acids. CDR3 bases: TGTGCCAGCAGCACGGGACAGGTTCACACCGGGGAGCTGTTTTTT. Amino acid sequence: CASSTGQVHTGELFF.

This clonotype was counted many times. J is TRBJ2-2 and V is TRBV5-1, with 8 bases that match TRBD2. With V trimmed by 0 bases and J by 4 bases, 11 bases remained unmatched. Germline-derived CDR1 and CDR2 are SGHRS and YFSETQ. The CDR3 consists of 18 residues. The CDR3 here is CASSLVLPGLGGTGELFF. In nucleotides, the CDR3 is TGCGCCAGCAGCTTGGTGCTACCGGGACTAGGGGGCACCGGGGAGCTGTTTTTT.

This clonotype was seen repeatedly, ten times or more. J is TRBJ2-7 and V is TRBV10-2; weak D call: TRBD2 (5 bases). Germline V gene sequence: CDR1 WSHSY, CDR2 SAAADI. CDR3 size: 13 residues. V dropped 6 bases and J dropped 3 bases, with 12 bases sitting between them. The CDR3, as DNA: TGCGCCAGCAGCCGAGGGTCTTACTACGAGCAGTACTTC. Protein: CASSRGSYYEQYF.

The chain links TRBV12-5 to TRBJ2-3; TRBD1 or TRBD2 may be the D gene (5 bases each). V shed 5 bases and J shed 5 bases, with 14 bases lying between them. CDR3 length equals 14 residues. Looked up from germline, CDR1 is LGHNT and CDR2 is FRNRAP. The CDR3 nucleotides read TGTGCTAGTGGTCACCGGGGCCAAGGAGATACGCAGTATTTT. Translated, it gives CASGHRGQGDTQYF.